This is a list of T cell receptor beta chains from one sample in a study of blood T cells in healthy people across ages. Each CDR3 protein is one row after TCRdb ran MiXCR on the 5' RACE reads. Of 1.5 million to 2 million distinct CDR3 sequences listed, 49% are singletons. The sequenced sample consisted of blood. These receptors were collected from a woman in her thirties or forties in good health. Both conserved end residues are part of each CDR3. The order of the fields is J gene, D gene, V gene, clone size, CDR3 DNA, CDR3 protein. D genes are given only for firm matches. Expanded clones get a size class; other rows say once, few or many, or leave the size out.

J: TRBJ2-3; D: NA; V: TRBV7-2; size: NA; DNA: TGTGCCAGCAGCTTACCCGCAGGGGCCCAAGATACGCAGTATTTT; CDR3: CASSLPAGAQDTQYF
J: TRBJ2-3; D: TRBD1; V: TRBV6-5; size: NA; DNA: TGTGCCAGCAGCCACGGGACAGGGTTGGCAGATACGCAGTATTTT; CDR3: CASSHGTGLADTQYF
J: TRBJ2-3; D: TRBD2; V: TRBV5-1; size: NA; DNA: TGCGCCAGCAGCCCATCCACTAGCGGGGTGGCAGATACGCAGTATTTT; CDR3: CASSPSTSGVADTQYF
J: TRBJ2-4; D: NA; V: TRBV5-1; size: few; DNA: TGCGCCAGCAGCCCAGAGGGGTTCGGGGGCCGGGAGCAGTACTTC; CDR3: CASSPEGFGGREQYF
J: TRBJ2-7; D: NA; V: TRBV5-6; size: few; DNA: TGTGCCAGCAGCTTCCCCAGTAACTCCTACGAGCAGTACTTC; CDR3: CASSFPSNSYEQYF
J: TRBJ2-3; D: TRBD2; V: TRBV20-1; size: few; DNA: TGCAGTGCCTCACTAGCGGGGCGCACAGATACGCAGTATTTT; CDR3: CSASLAGRTDTQYF
J: TRBJ2-6; D: TRBD2; V: TRBV27; size: NA; DNA: TGTGCCGGCACTCGCGGGGGGGCAGGGGCCAACGTCCTGACTTTC; CDR3: CAGTRGGAGANVLTF
J: TRBJ2-3; D: NA; V: TRBV27; size: NA; DNA: TGTGCCAGCAAGGGACATCGCACAGATACGCAGTATTTT; CDR3: CASKGHRTDTQYF
J: TRBJ2-4; D: TRBD2; V: TRBV7-3; size: few; DNA: TGTGCCAGCAGCCTAGACCGGACTAGCGCGGACATTCAGTACTTC; CDR3: CASSLDRTSADIQYF
J: TRBJ2-7; D: NA; V: TRBV28; size: few; DNA: TGTGCCAGCAGGGCCCATGGCCCAGGGGCCTACGAGCAGTACTTC; CDR3: CASRAHGPGAYEQYF
J: TRBJ2-1; D: TRBD2; V: TRBV27; size: few; DNA: TGTGCCAGCAGTCAGAGGCCAGCGGGGGAATACAATGAGCAGTTCTTC; CDR3: CASSQRPAGEYNEQFF
J: TRBJ1-2; D: NA; V: TRBV20-1; size: NA; DNA: TGCAGTGCTAGAGGGGTCAGCAGAAACTATGGCTACACCTTC; CDR3: CSARGVSRNYGYTF
J: TRBJ1-4; D: TRBD1; V: TRBV20-1; size: few; DNA: TGCAGTGCTAGAGTAGATCAAAGACCGACAGGGGGAGGTGAAAAACTGTTTTTT; CDR3: CSARVDQRPTGGGEKLFF
J: TRBJ2-1; D: TRBD2; V: TRBV6-2/TRBV6-3; size: NA; DNA: TGTGCCAGCAGTTACTATCGTGGACTAGTGAGGAGCAATGAGCAGTTCTTC; CDR3: CASSYYRGLVRSNEQFF
J: TRBJ2-3; D: TRBD1; V: TRBV18; size: NA; DNA: TGTGCCAGCTCACCACTGGACAGGGCGGCAGATACGCAGTATTTT; CDR3: CASSPLDRAADTQYF
J: TRBJ1-2; D: NA; V: TRBV9; size: few; DNA: TGTGCCAGCAGCCGCCGGTCGGGGGCTGGTTATGGCTACACCTTC; CDR3: CASSRRSGAGYGYTF
J: TRBJ2-7; D: NA; V: TRBV2; size: NA; DNA: TGTGCGAGGGGGACTACCCCTTCCAATGAGCAGTACTTC; CDR3: CARGTTPSNEQYF
J: TRBJ2-3; D: TRBD1; V: TRBV27; size: NA; DNA: TGTGCCAGCAGCTTTTCGGACAGGCAGGATACGCAGTATTTT; CDR3: CASSFSDRQDTQYF
J: TRBJ1-4; D: NA; V: TRBV20-1; size: NA; DNA: TGCAGTGCTAGAGAGAGGGAGGGCACTCGGCCAAGAAAACTGTTTTTT; CDR3: CSAREREGTRPRKLFF
J: TRBJ2-3; D: TRBD2; V: TRBV9; size: few; DNA: TGTGCCAGCGCGGGGGGTTACACAGATACGCAGTATTTT; CDR3: CASAGGYTDTQYF
J: TRBJ2-3; D: TRBD1; V: TRBV28; size: NA; DNA: TGTGCCAGCAGTTTATACACTCCTCCGAGGGGGCGGAGGAGCACAGATACGCAGTATTTT; CDR3: CASSLYTPPRGRRSTDTQYF
J: TRBJ2-1; D: TRBD2; V: TRBV4-3; size: NA; DNA: TGCGCCAGCAGCCAAGTAGCGGGGTTTGAGCAGTTCTTC; CDR3: CASSQVAGFEQFF
J: TRBJ2-5; D: NA; V: TRBV11-2; size: few; DNA: TGTGCCAGCAGCGGGAGCCGCCAAGAGACCCAGTACTTC; CDR3: CASSGSRQETQYF
J: TRBJ2-3; D: NA; V: TRBV5-5; size: few; DNA: TGTGCCAGCAGCTTGAGGGTGACTCGGACAACAGATACGCAGTATTTT; CDR3: CASSLRVTRTTDTQYF
J: TRBJ2-7; D: NA; V: TRBV5-6; size: NA; DNA: TGTGCCAGCAGCTTTGGGGGCCAGAACTCCTACGAGCAGTACTTC; CDR3: CASSFGGQNSYEQYF
J: TRBJ1-2; D: NA; V: TRBV28; size: NA; DNA: TGTGCCAGCACTAACCGGGCCCCAGAGCACTATGGCTACACCTTC; CDR3: CASTNRAPEHYGYTF
J: TRBJ2-2; D: NA; V: TRBV4-2; size: NA; DNA: TGTGCCAGCAGCCCCGAGGGGGGGGGTACCGGGGAGCTGTTTTTT; CDR3: CASSPEGGGTGELFF
J: TRBJ2-1; D: NA; V: TRBV21-1; size: NA; DNA: TGTGCCAGCAGGCCCGAGGGACCAGCAACCTACAATGAGCAGTTCTTC; CDR3: CASRPEGPATYNEQFF
J: TRBJ2-1; D: TRBD2; V: TRBV20-1; size: NA; DNA: TGCAGTGCTAGACTCCATGGGCGGGGGGACCTAGGTGAGCAGTTCTTC; CDR3: CSARLHGRGDLGEQFF
J: TRBJ1-2; D: TRBD1; V: TRBV29-1; size: NA; DNA: TGCAGCGTTGAATGGGGCCGGGACAGGGGCGATGGCTACACCTTC; CDR3: CSVEWGRDRGDGYTF
J: TRBJ2-4; D: NA; V: TRBV28; size: NA; DNA: TGTGCCAGCAGTTTGGGACGCTCAGGGTACAAAAACATTCAGTACTTC; CDR3: CASSLGRSGYKNIQYF
J: TRBJ2-7; D: TRBD1; V: TRBV5-1; size: NA; DNA: TGCGCCAGCAGCCAGGGACAGGCCCTTTCCTACGAGCAGTACTTC; CDR3: CASSQGQALSYEQYF